A single sample is the source of the 4 T cell receptor beta chains below, sequenced in a study of blood T cell repertoires in COVID-19. This table comes from immunoSEQ multiplex PCR, and its TCRdb copy is limited to in-frame clones, with some not included. The sample shows roughly 130,000 clones, around 90% of them seen only once. Specimen: peripheral blood. These receptors were collected from a man aged 60 to 69 with active or convalescent COVID-19.

The V and J genes are TRBV12-3 or TRBV12-4 and TRBJ2-2; TRBD1 matches at 7 bases. This CDR3 contains 13 residues. The J segment lost 2 bases and the V segment lost 8 bases, leaving 2 bases of the junction unmatched. CDR3 amino acids: CASDRVNTGELFF. In DNA form, the CDR3 reads TGTGCCAGCGACAGGGTCAACACCGGGGAGCTGTTTTTT.

CDR3 amino acids: CASNRASEKLFF. As DNA, the CDR3 is TGTGCCAGCAACAGGGCGAGTGAAAAACTGTTTTTT. The chain is built from TRBV6-5 and TRBJ1-4; D is perhaps TRBD1 (6 bases). V dropped 7 bases and J dropped 7 bases, with 10 bases sitting between them. Germline CDR1 and CDR2: MNHEY and SVGAGI. This CDR3 region has 12 residues.

The chain recombines TRBV5-1 with TRBJ2-7; 11 bases match TRBD2. V shed 4 bases, J shed 0 bases, and the junction held 9 bases outside the gene matches. CDR3 size: 17 residues. The germline gives CDR1 SGHRS, CDR2 YFSETQ. CDR3 residues: CASSMPTSGVSSYEQYF. Here the CDR3 DNA reads TGCGCCAGCAGCATGCCGACTAGCGGGGTGAGCTCCTACGAGCAGTACTTC.

The chain carries TRBV9 and TRBJ2-5; 8 bases line up with TRBD1. V lost 0 bases, J lost 4 bases, and 5 bases stayed unmatched. The CDR3 has 15 residues. Germline CDR1 and CDR2: SGDLS and YYNGEE. CDR3 protein: CASSVGTGFTETQYF. The CDR3 region has the DNA TGTGCCAGCAGCGTAGGGACAGGGTTTACAGAGACCCAGTACTTC.